This entry lists 9 T cell receptor beta chains sequenced from one sample in a study of T cell clonality in common variable immunodeficiency (dated by TCRdb to about 2015). Libraries were made using the immunoSEQ multiplex PCR assay. In TCRdb, the immuneACCESS table is reduced to in-frame sequences with V and J assigned. These tables do not hold every clone; where another copy was compared, an unresolved V gene accounts for under half, and the others remain unexplained. The data for this sample show 25,000 to 35,000 clones, each detected more than once. Less than 30% of the sample is in the top ten clones. No antigen has been identified for these receptors. Broad study findings and their caveats: Fewer deletions and N-nucleotide insertions were reportedly observed in CVID TCRbeta sequences, and highly modified clones with 13 or more V deletions were reportedly absent from CVID TCRbeta sequences.

The sample was peripheral blood mononuclear cells. These receptors all stem from a human donor with common variable immunodeficiency.

This clone was recorded a few times. The sequenced fragment ends 3 residues before the CDR3 boundary, so the rest is inferred from the germline J gene. This chain joins TRBV13 and TRBJ2-2; TRBD1 might be the D (5 bases). The CDR3 extends over 14 amino acids. Germline V gene sequence: CDR1 PRHDT, CDR2 FYEKMQ (reference sequence). V was clipped by 3 bases and J by 1 base, with 6 bases between them. The CDR3 region is CASSFTGNTGELFF. CDR3 bases read: TGTGCCAGCAGCTTTACAGGGAACACCGGGGAG.

This clone was observed a handful of times. The CDR3: CASSPPASGNAEQFF. The DNA read from the CDR3 is TGTGCCAGCTCACCACCGGCTAGCGGGAACGCTGAG. The V and J genes are TRBV18 and TRBJ2-1; 9 bases align to TRBD2. The read ends 3 residues early relative to the CDR3; the germline J gene fills the gap. Germline-derived CDR1 and CDR2 are KGHSH and LQKENI. Unmatched junction bases numbered 6, after V lost 0 bases and J lost 9 bases. This CDR3 is 15 amino acids long.

This clone was seen a handful of times. Coverage ceases 3 residues before the CDR3 finishes, and the germline J gene fills in the end. The V gene is TRBV5-1, the J gene TRBJ2-3; maybe TRBD2 (5 bases). Germline lookup yields CDR1 SGHRS and CDR2 YFSETQ. The V end lost 6 bases, the J end lost 4 bases, and 24 bases lay between the germline ends. The CDR3 is 17 residues long. The CDR3 reads CASIRSPLSLAADTQYF. CDR3 bases read: TGCGCCAGCATTCGCTCCCCTCTTTCCCTAGCTGCAGATACG.

This clone was detected a few times. The read ends 3 residues before the CDR3 terminus; that terminus is restored from the germline J gene. The rearrangement links TRBV7-8 to TRBJ2-1; 11 positions agree with TRBD1. The CDR3 runs to 16 residues. V trimming: 1 base; J trimming: 4 bases; junction bases outside the gene matches: 3. Germline V gives CDR1 SGHVS, CDR2 FQNEAQ. Partial CDR3 DNA: TGTGCCAGCAGCTTAGGGACAGGGGGCCTTTACAATGAG. It codes for CASSLGTGGLYNE. The full-length CDR3 reads as CASSLGTGGLYNEQFF.

There are a few counts of this clone. The CDR3 extends 3 residues past the end of the read, so its final part is completed from the germline J gene. This chain joins TRBV18 and TRBJ1-2; no reliable D call. Germline CDR1 is KGHSH and CDR2 is LQKENI. CDR3 length equals 15 residues. Trimming removed 6 bases from V and 5 bases from J, with 19 bases in between. Partial CDR3 DNA: TGTGCCAGCTCCTATGGTTTGGTCGCTGAGTATGGC. This codes for CASSYGLVAEYG. The CDR3 in full is CASSYGLVAEYGYTF.

In this sample, this clone turned up a few times. The sequence runs out 3 residues before the end of the CDR3; the remainder is reconstructed from the germline J gene. The sample has other DNA sequences that encode this CDR3 too. The chain uses TRBV2 and TRBJ2-7; the D gene is possibly TRBD1 (6 bases). This CDR3 contains 14 residues. Trimming removed 4 bases from V and 4 bases from J, with 14 bases in between. The germline V gene encodes CDR1 SNHLY and CDR2 FYNNEI. The DNA read from the CDR3 is TGTGCCAGCAGTGTGAGTAGAAGGGGGTACGAG. It translates to CASSVSRRGYE. The CDR3 in its entirety is CASSVSRRGYEQYF.

The table lists this clone with a few counts. The read finishes 3 residues shy of the CDR3 end, and the germline J gene is used to complete it. This chain connects TRBV7-2 to TRBJ1-6, with D uncertain. CDR1 and CDR2 (germline): SGHTA, FQGNSA. Trimming took 1 base from V and 7 from J, leaving 5 bases between them. The CDR3 covers 13 residues. Partial CDR3 DNA: TGTGCCAGCAGCTTAGGGCCGAATTCACCC. As protein: CASSLGPNSP. The CDR3 in its entirety is CASSLGPNSPLHF.

This clone was detected only a few times. The read gets to within 3 residues of the CDR3 end, and the germline J gene fills in the rest. The rearrangement uses TRBV2 and TRBJ1-2; the D gene is possibly TRBD1 (6 bases). The V and J ends lost 4 bases and 4 bases respectively, with 13 bases between them. The CDR3 runs to 14 residues. Germline CDR1 and CDR2: SNHLY and FYNNEI. CDR3 DNA (partial): TGTGCCAGCAGTGGGACAGAGGCTAGCTATGGC. It translates to CASSGTEASYG. The full CDR3 protein is CASSGTEASYGYTF.

Comments on this clone: The read ends 3 residues early relative to the CDR3; the germline J gene fills the gap. The chain employs TRBV29-1 and TRBJ2-1, with a weak D call TRBD1 (5 bases). The CDR3 totals 14 residues. Germline V lookup: CDR1 SQVTM, CDR2 ANQGSEA. V lost 4 bases to trimming and J lost 6 bases, with 16 bases between them. The part of the CDR3 DNA that was read is TGCAGCGTTGCCACGGCCAGGGCAATCAATGAG. It specifies CSVATARAINE. In full, the CDR3 is CSVATARAINEQFF.